Reported below is one T cell receptor beta chain. Its target is not known. The data belong to a study of T-cell memory formation after mild COVID-19. Study-wide results and caveats: In second-wave clones peaking day 37, SARS-CoV-2 specificity remained unconfirmed. Cross-reactive memory appears to have joined, as suggested by some responding clones showing up in pre-infection memory.

From 5'RACE with constant-segment primers came TCR alpha and TCR beta cDNA libraries that carried sample barcodes and UMIs. From the 5' RACE reads, TCRdb called clonotypes with MiXCR, one entry per CDR3 protein. The sample has a few hundred thousand distinct CDR3 sequences, 15% to 20% seen once. Per the germline V gene, CDR1 is PRHDT and CDR2 is FYEKMQ (reference sequence). The CDR3 length is 19 residues. V dropped 5 bases and J dropped 1; count of bases not matched to a gene: 13. The chain couples TRBV13 to TRBJ2-3, with 12 bases that match TRBD2. The TCR was taken from a man aged 18 to 29 who had mild COVID-19 (a few samples of this study predate the infection). Cell type and time point are not known. Sequenced material: PBMCs or a T cell subset sorted from them (not recorded which). CDR3 DNA sequence: TGTGCCAGCAGCCCCTGGACTAGCGGGGCCGCCCCTCGCACAGATACGCAGTATTTT. Translation: CASSPWTSGAAPRTDTQYF.